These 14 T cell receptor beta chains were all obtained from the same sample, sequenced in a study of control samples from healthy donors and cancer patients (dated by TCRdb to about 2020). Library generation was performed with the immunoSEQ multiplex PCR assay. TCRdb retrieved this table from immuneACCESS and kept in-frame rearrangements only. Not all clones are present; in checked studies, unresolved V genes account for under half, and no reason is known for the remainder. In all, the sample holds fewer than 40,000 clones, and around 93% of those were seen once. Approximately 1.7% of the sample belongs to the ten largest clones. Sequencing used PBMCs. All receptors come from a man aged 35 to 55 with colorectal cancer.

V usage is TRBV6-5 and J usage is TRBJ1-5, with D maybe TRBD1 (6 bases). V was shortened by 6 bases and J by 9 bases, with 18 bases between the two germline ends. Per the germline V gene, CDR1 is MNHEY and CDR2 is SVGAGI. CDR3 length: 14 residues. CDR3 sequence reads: CASRKGGDLGPQHF. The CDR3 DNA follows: TGTGCCAGCAGGAAAGGGGGGGACTTAGGGCCCCAGCATTTT.

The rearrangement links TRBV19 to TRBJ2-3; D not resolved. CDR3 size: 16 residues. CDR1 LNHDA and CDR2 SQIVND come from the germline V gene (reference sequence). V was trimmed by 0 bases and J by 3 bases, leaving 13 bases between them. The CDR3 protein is CASSIEAYLGTDTQYF. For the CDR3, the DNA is TGTGCCAGTAGTATAGAGGCTTACCTAGGGACAGATACGCAGTATTTT.

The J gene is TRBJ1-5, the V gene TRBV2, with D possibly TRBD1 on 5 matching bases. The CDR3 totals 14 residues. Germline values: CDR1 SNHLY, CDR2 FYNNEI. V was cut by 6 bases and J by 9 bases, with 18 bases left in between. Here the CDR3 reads CASRGPGALGPQHF. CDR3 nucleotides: TGTGCCAGCAGAGGCCCCGGGGCCCTTGGGCCCCAGCATTTT.

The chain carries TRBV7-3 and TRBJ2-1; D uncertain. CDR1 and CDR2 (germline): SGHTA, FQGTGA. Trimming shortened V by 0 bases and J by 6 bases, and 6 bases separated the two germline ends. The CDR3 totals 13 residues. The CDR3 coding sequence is TGTGCCAGCAGCTTAACGTACAGCAATGAGCAGTTCTTC. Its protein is CASSLTYSNEQFF.

This CDR3 is CASSPLGGPSTQYF. CDR3 nucleotide sequence: TGTGCCAGCAGCCCCCTGGGGGGACCATCGACCCAGTACTTC. The chain couples TRBV3-1 (or the pseudogene TRBV3-2) to TRBJ2-5; weak D call: TRBD2 (6 bases). There are 14 residues in the CDR3. The V gene's germline CDR1 is LGHDT and CDR2 YNNKEL (reference sequence). V shed 4 bases and J shed 7 bases, with 16 bases lying between them.

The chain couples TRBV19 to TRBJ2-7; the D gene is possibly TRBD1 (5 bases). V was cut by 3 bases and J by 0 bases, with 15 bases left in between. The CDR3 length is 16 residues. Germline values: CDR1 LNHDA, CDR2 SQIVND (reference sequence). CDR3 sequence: CASSISAGMPSYEQYF. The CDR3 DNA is TGTGCCAGTAGTATTTCAGCAGGGATGCCCTCCTACGAGCAGTACTTC.

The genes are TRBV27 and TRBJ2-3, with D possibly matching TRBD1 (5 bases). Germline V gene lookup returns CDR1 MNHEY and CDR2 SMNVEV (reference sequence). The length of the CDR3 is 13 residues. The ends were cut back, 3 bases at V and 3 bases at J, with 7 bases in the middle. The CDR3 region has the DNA TGTGCCAGCAGTTTCTGGACAACAGATACGCAGTATTTT. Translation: CASSFWTTDTQYF.

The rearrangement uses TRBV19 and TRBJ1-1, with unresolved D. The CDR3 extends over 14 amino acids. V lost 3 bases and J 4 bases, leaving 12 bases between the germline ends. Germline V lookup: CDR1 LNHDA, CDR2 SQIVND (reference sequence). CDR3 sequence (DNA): TGTGCCAGTAGTATCCGTCCCGGGTCCACTGAAGCTTTCTTT. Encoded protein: CASSIRPGSTEAFF.

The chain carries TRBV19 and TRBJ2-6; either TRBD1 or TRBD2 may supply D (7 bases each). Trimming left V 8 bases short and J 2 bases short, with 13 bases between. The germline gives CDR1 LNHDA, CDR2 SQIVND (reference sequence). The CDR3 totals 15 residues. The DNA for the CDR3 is TGTGCCAGTCAGGGGGGGCCAACTGGGGCCAACGTCCTGACTTTC. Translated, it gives CASQGGPTGANVLTF.

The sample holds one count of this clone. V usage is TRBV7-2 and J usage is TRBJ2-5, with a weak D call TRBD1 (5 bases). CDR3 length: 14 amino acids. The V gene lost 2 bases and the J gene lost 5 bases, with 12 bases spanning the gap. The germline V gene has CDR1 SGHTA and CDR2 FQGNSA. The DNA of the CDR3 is TGTGCCAGCAGCTTAAAAACAGGCCAGGAGACCCAGTACTTC. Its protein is CASSLKTGQETQYF.

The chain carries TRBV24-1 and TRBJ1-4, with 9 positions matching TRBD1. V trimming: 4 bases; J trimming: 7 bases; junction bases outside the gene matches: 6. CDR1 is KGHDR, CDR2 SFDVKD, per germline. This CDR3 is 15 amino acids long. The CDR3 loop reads CATSDPGTGTEKLFF. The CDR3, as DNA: TGTGCCACCAGTGACCCCGGGACAGGGACTGAAAAACTGTTTTTT.

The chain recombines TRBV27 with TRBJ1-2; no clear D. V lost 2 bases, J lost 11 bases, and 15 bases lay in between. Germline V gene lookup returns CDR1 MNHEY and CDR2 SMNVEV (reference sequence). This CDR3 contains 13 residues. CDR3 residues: CASSLMGVGDYTF. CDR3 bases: TGTGCCAGCAGTTTAATGGGAGTAGGAGATTACACCTTC.

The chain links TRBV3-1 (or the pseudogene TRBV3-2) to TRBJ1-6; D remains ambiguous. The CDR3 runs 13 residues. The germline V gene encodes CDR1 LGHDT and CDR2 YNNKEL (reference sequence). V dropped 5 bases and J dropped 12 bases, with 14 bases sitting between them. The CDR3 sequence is CASSSKVEGPLHF. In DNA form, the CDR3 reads TGTGCCAGCAGCTCGAAAGTCGAAGGACCCCTCCACTTT.

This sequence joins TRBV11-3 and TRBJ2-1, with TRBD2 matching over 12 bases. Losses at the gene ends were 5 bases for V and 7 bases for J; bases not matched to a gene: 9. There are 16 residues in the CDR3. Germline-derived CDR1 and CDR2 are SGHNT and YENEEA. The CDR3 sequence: CASSPPASGGVNEQFF. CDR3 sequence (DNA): TGTGCCAGCAGCCCCCCCGCTAGCGGGGGGGTTAATGAGCAGTTCTTC.